A single T cell receptor beta chain is shown here with its context. Its target is unknown. The data originate from a study of Ad26.COV2.S vaccination and SARS-CoV-2 variants. Study in general: Within the COV1001 Ad26.COV2.S trial arm, the donor was enrolled. Each vaccinee took Ad26.COV2.S intramuscularly, once or twice 56 days apart. Regarding the study as a whole: Placebo recipients had lower spike-specific TCR breadth than vaccine recipients. It is possible that the TCR breadth and depth analyses underestimated the total T cell responses.

The CDR3 sequence is 16 residues long. Trimming stripped 2 bases from V and 4 bases from J, with 14 bases between. In germline, CDR1 is MNHEY, CDR2 SVGAGI. Produced via immunoSEQ multiplex PCR; TCRdb's table is partial and in-frame only. The table records fewer than 400,000 clones, about nine tenths of them present only once. Described treatment: roughly 20 received Ad26.COV2.S at low or high dose, single or two shots; 5 received placebo; per-sample allocation not given. Sampling took place 63 days after the first vaccine or placebo injection. The rearrangement uses TRBV6-5 and TRBJ1-4, with a tentative D call TRBD1 (5 bases). Specimen: peripheral blood, collected in a trial of Ad26.COV2.S vaccine versus placebo. The sequence came from a person aged 18 to 59 who received the Ad26.COV2.S COVID-19 vaccine or a placebo. The CDR3 sequence: CASSYAPGLFNEKLFF. CDR3 coding DNA: TGTGCCAGCAGTTACGCCCCGGGACTGTTTAATGAAAAACTGTTTTTT.